This TCR beta chain was captured by sequencing in a study of control samples from healthy donors and cancer patients (dated by TCRdb to about 2020). Receptor libraries were prepared by the immunoSEQ multiplex PCR assay. In its TCRdb copy, this immuneACCESS table keeps in-frame sequences only and misses some clones. Where compared with another copy, unresolved V genes explain less than half of these, and the others have no known cause. The table for this sample lists 120,000 or so clones; approximately 87% of them were counted only once. The ten largest account for 12% of the sample. The CDR3 runs 14 residues from the cysteine to the phenylalanine. The DNA shown is the 42-base CDR3, in frame from base 1. Looking up the germline V gene yields CDR1 MNHEY and CDR2 SVGAGI. Trimming takes 7 bases off V and 5 bases off J; junction bases not matched to a gene: 5. About this clone: This receptor's antigen is unknown. Per-base quality was not reported, and no clone a single base away is much larger than it.

Specimen: blood. This chain is built from TRBV6-5 and TRBJ2-6; TRBD2 aligns with 7 central bases. This sequence was found in a man aged 25-45 years in good health. The bases read TGTGCCAGCAATCCGGGGGGAAGGGCCAACGTCCTGACTTTC. This gives the protein CASNPGGRANVLTF.